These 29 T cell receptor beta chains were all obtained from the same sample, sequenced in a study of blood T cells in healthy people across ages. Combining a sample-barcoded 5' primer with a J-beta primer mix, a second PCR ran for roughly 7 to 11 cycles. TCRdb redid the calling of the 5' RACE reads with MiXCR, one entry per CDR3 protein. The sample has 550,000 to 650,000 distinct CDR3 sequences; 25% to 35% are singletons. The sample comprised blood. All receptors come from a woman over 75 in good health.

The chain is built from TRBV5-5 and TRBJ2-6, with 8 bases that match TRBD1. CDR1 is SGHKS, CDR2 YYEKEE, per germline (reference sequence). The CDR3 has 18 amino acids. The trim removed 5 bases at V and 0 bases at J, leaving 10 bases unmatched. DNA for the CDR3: TGTGCCAGCAGTTTCTCCGGGACAGGTCACTCTGGGGCCAACGTCCTGACTTTC. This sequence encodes CASSFSGTGHSGANVLTF. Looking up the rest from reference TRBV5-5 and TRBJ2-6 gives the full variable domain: DAGVTQSPTHLIKTRGQQVTLRCSPISGHKSVSWYQQVLGQGPQFIFQYYEKEERGRGNFPDRFSARQFPNYSSELNVNALLLGDSALYLCASSFSGTGHSGANVLTFGAGSRLTVL.

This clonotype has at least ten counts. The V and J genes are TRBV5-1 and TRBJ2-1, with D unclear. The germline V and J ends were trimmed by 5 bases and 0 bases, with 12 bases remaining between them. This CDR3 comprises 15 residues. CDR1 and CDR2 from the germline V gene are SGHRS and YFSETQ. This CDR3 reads CASRIQMNSYNEQFF. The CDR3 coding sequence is TGCGCCAGCAGAATACAGATGAACTCCTACAATGAGCAGTTCTTC.

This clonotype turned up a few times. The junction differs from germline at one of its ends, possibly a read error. CDR3 residues: CVSSFTGSSPSPLHF. CDR3 in DNA: TGTGTCAGCAGTTTTACGGGCAGCTCCCCCTCACCCCTCCACTTT. This chain joins TRBV28 and TRBJ1-6; D call uncertain. Germline V lookup: CDR1 MDHEN, CDR2 SYDVKM. This CDR3 is 15 amino acids long.

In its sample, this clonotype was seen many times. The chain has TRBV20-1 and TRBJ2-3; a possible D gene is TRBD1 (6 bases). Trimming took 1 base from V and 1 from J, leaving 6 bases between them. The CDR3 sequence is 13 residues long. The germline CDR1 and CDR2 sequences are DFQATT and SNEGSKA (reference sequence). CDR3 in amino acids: CSARGGRTDTQYF. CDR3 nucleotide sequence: TGCAGTGCTAGAGGGGGGCGCACAGATACGCAGTATTTT.

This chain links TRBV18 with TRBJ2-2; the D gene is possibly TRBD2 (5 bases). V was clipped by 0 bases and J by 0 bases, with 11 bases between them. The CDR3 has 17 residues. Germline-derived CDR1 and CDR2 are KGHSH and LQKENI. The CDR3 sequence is CASSPPKGSANTGELFF. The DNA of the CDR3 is TGTGCCAGCTCACCACCTAAAGGGAGCGCGAACACCGGGGAGCTGTTTTTT.

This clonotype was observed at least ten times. In DNA form, the CDR3 reads TGCGCCAGCAGCGCAGGGACTAGGGAAGAGACCCAGTACTTC. Encoded protein: CASSAGTREETQYF. V gene TRBV5-1 combines with J gene TRBJ2-5, with TRBD2 matching 8 bases. The CDR3 runs 14 residues. J was trimmed by 3 bases and V by 4 bases; bases with no gene match: 5. Per the germline V gene, CDR1 is SGHRS and CDR2 is YFSETQ.

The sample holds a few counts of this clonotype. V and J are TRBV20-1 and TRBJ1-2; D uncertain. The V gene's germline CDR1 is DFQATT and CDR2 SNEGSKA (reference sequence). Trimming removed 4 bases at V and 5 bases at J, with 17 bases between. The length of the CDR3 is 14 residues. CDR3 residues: CSAIFPTVPYGYTF. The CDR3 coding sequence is TGCAGTGCTATCTTTCCGACCGTCCCGTATGGCTACACCTTC.

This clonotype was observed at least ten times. For the CDR3, the DNA is TGTGCCAGCAGCCAAGAAATTGGGACAATTTCACCCCTCCACTTT. It codes for CASSQEIGTISPLHF. The chain carries TRBV4-2 and TRBJ1-6, with TRBD1 as a possible D gene (6 bases). The CDR3 sequence is 15 residues long. V lost 0 bases and J 9 bases, leaving 12 bases between the germline ends. The germline V gene encodes CDR1 LGHNA and CDR2 YNFKEQ.

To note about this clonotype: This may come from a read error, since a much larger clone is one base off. CDR3 DNA sequence: TGTGCCAGCAGCCTGGATGCAGGGGGCGGCCGGCATGGCTACACCTTC. Translated: CASSLDAGGGRHGYTF. V and J are TRBV5-6 and TRBJ1-2, with 8 bases lining up with TRBD1. The CDR3 sequence is 16 residues long. The V and J ends lost 4 bases and 6 bases, in that order; junction bases with no gene match: 14. From germline, CDR1 is SGHDT and CDR2 YYEEEE.

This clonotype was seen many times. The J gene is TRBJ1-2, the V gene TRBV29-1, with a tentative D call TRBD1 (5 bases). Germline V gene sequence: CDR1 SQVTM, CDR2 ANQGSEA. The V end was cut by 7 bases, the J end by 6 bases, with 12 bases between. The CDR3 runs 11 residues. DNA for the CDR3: TGCAGCGCGGGGTCGGACAATGGCTACACCTTC. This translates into CSAGSDNGYTF. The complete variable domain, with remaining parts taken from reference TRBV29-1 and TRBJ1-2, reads SAVISQKPSRDICQRGTSLTIQCQVDSQVTMMFWYRQQPGQSLTLIATANQGSEATYESGFVIDKFPISRPNLTFSTLTVSNMSPEDSSIYLCSAGSDNGYTFGSGTRLTVV.

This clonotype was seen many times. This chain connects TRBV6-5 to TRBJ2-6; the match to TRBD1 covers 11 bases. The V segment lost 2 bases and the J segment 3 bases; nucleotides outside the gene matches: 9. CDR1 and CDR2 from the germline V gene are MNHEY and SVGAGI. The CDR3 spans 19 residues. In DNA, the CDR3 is TGTGCCAGCAGTTACATCGGACAGGGGGCATTTTTTGGGGCCAACGTCCTGACTTTC. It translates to CASSYIGQGAFFGANVLTF.

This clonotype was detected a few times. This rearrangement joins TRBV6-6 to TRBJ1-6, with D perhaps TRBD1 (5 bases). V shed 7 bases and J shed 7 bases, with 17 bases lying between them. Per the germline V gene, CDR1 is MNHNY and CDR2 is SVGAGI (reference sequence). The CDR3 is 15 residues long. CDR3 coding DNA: TGTGCCAGCATCGCAGAGGGATCAGGGAATTCACCCCTCCACTTT. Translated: CASIAEGSGNSPLHF.

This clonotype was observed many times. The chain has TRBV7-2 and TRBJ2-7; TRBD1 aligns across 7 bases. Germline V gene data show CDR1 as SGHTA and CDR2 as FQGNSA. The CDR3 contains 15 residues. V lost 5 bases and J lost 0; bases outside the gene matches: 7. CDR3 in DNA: TGTGCCAGCAGCCGGGACAGCCAAAGCTCCTACGAGCAGTACTTC. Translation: CASSRDSQSSYEQYF.

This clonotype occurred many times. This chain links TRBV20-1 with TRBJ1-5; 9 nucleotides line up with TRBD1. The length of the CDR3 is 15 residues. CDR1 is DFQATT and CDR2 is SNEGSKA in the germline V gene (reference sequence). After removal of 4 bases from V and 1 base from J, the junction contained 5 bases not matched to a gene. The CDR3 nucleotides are TGCAGTGCTAACCCGGGACAGGGAAGCAATCAGCCCCAGCATTTT. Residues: CSANPGQGSNQPQHF.

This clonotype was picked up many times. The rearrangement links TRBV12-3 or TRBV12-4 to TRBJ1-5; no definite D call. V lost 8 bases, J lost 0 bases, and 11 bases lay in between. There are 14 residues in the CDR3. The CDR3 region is CASLLLGSNQPQHF. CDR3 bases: TGTGCCAGCCTCCTTCTCGGTAGCAATCAGCCCCAGCATTTT.

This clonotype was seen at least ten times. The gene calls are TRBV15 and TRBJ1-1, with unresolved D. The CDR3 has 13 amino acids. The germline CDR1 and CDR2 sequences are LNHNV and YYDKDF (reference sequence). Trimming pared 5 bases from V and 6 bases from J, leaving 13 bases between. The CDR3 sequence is CATSFLTPAEAFF. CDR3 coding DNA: TGTGCCACCAGCTTTCTCACCCCGGCTGAAGCTTTCTTT.

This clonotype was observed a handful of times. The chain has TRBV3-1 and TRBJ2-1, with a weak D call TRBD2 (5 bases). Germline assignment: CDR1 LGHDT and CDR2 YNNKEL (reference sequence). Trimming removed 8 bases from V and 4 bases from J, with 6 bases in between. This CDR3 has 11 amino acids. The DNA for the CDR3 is TGTGCCAGCCAGCGGTACAATGAGCAGTTCTTC. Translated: CASQRYNEQFF.

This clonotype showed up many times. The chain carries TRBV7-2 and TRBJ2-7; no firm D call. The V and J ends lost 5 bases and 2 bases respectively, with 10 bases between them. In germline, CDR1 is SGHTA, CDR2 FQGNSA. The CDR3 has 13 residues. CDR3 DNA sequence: TGTGCCAGCAGCCTGGACGCGGCCTACGAGCAGTACTTC. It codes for CASSLDAAYEQYF.

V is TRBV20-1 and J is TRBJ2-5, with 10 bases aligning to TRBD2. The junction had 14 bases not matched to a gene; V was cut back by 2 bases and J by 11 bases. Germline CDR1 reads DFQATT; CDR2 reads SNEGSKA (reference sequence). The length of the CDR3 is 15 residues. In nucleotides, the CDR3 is TGCAGTGCTAGACCCTCGGGACTAGCGAACAATGAGCAGTACTTC. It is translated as CSARPSGLANNEQYF.

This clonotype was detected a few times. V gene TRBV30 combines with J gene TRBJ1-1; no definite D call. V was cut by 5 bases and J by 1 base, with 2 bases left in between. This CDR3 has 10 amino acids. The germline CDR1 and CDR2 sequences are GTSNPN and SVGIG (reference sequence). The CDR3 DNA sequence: TGTGCCTGGGGGAACACTGAAGCTTTCTTT. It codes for CAWGNTEAFF.

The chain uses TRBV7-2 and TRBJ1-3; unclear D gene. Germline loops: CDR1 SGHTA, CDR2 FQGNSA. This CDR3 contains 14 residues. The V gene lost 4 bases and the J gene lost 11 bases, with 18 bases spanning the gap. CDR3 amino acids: CASSSFRPRDPIYF. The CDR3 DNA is TGTGCCAGCAGCTCCTTTCGTCCCAGAGATCCCATATATTTT.

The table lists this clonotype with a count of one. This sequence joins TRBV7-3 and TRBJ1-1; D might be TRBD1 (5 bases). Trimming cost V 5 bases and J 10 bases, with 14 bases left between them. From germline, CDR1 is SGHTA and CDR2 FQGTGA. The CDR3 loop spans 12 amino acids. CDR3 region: CASSPRDLGAFF. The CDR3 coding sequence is TGTGCCAGCAGCCCAAGGGACCTGGGAGCTTTCTTT.

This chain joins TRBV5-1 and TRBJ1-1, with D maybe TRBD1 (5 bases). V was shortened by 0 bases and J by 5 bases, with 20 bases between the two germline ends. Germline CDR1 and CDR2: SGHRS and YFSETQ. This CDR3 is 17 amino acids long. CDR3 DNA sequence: TGCGCCAGCAGCTTGGCGGCAGGGCAAACTGGGAGGACTGAAGCTTTCTTT. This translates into CASSLAAGQTGRTEAFF.

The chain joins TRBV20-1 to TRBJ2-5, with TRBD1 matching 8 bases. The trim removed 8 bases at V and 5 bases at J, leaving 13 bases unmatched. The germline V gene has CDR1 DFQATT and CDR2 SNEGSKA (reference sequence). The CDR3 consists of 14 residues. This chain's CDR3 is CSPMGAGGAETQYF. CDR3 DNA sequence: TGCAGTCCCATGGGGGCAGGGGGCGCGGAGACCCAGTACTTC.

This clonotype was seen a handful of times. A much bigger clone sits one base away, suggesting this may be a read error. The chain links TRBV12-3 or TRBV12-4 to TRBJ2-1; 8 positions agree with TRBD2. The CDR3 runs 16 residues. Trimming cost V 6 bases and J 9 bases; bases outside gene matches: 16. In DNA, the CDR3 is TGTGCCAGCAGCCTCTTGAGCGGGGGCCGCCAAGTTGAGCAGTTCTTC. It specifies CASSLLSGGRQVEQFF.

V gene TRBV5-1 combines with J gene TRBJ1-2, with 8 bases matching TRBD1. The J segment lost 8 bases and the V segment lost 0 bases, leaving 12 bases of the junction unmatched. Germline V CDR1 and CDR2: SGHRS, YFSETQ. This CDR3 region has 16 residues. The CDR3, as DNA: TGCGCCAGCAGCTTGGCCGAGGTAGGACAGGGTAACGGCTACACCTTC. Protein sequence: CASSLAEVGQGNGYTF.

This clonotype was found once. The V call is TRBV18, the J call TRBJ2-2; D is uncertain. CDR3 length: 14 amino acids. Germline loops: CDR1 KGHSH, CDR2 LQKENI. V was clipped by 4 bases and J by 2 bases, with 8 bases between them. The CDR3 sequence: CASSQKQNTGELFF. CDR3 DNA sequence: TGTGCCAGCTCACAGAAACAAAACACCGGGGAGCTGTTTTTT.

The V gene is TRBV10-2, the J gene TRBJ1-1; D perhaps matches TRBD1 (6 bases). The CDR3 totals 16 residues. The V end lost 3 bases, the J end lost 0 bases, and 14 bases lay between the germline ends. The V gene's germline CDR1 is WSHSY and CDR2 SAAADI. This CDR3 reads CASSDLDRALNTEAFF. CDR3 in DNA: TGCGCCAGCAGTGATTTGGACAGAGCCCTGAACACTGAAGCTTTCTTT.

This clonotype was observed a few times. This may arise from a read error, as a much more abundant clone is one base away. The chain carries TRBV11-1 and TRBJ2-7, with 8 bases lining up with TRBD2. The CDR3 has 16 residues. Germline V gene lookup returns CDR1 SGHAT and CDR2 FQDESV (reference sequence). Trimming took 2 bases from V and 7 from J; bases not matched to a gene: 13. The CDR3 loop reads CASSLRIGGAYNEQYF. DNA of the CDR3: TGTGCCAGCAGCTTAAGAATCGGGGGGGCCTACAATGAGCAGTACTTC.